Listed below are T cell receptor beta chains from one sample, sequenced in a study of cytomegalovirus exposure and HLA in healthy donors. Sequencing used immunoSEQ multiplex PCR; TCRdb keeps in-frame clones, though not all of them. The table has approximately 31,000 clones, around nine tenths seen once. The sequenced material came from PBMCs. These receptors were collected from a boy aged 10-17 years in good health and CMV-seronegative. CDR3s include the opening cysteine and the closing phenylalanine or tryptophan. The order of the fields is J gene, clone size, V gene, D gene, CDR3 protein, CDR3 DNA. A D gene is named only where the DNA matches it firmly. The size of a clone is reported for some rows only, either as once, few or many, or as a class for expanded clones.

j_gene: TRBJ1-2; abundance: .; v_gene: TRBV7-9; d_gene: .; CDR3aa: CASSLVGQRPGGYTF; CDR3nt: TGTGCCAGCAGCTTAGTCGGACAGCGTCCTGGGGGCTACACCTTC
j_gene: TRBJ1-5; abundance: .; v_gene: TRBV19; d_gene: TRBD1; CDR3aa: CASSTRTGYSNQPQHF; CDR3nt: TGTGCCAGTAGTACCCGGACAGGCTATAGCAATCAGCCCCAGCATTTT
j_gene: TRBJ2-7; abundance: few; v_gene: TRBV14; d_gene: TRBD2; CDR3aa: CASSQGLGLEFSYEQYF; CDR3nt: TGTGCCAGCAGCCAAGGGTTGGGACTAGAGTTTTCCTACGAGCAGTACTTC
j_gene: TRBJ1-2; abundance: .; v_gene: TRBV12-5; d_gene: .; CDR3aa: CASGSADPAAANYGYTF; CDR3nt: TGTGCTAGTGGTTCGGCAGACCCGGCGGCCGCTAACTATGGCTACACCTTC
j_gene: TRBJ1-5; abundance: once; v_gene: TRBV6-5; d_gene: .; CDR3aa: CASKDGGGNQPQHF; CDR3nt: TGTGCCAGCAAGGACGGAGGTGGCAATCAGCCCCAGCATTTT
j_gene: TRBJ2-3; abundance: .; v_gene: TRBV11-3; d_gene: TRBD1; CDR3aa: CASSLGGQGGDTQYF; CDR3nt: TGTGCCAGCAGCTTGGGGGGACAGGGGGGAGATACGCAGTATTTT
j_gene: TRBJ1-2; abundance: .; v_gene: TRBV19; d_gene: TRBD1; CDR3aa: CASTVGRGPDGYTF; CDR3nt: TGTGCCAGTACGGTCGGCAGGGGGCCAGATGGCTACACCTTC
j_gene: TRBJ2-1; abundance: .; v_gene: TRBV5-1; d_gene: .; CDR3aa: CASSSQGYNEQFF; CDR3nt: TGCGCCAGCAGCTCCCAGGGTTACAATGAGCAGTTCTTC
j_gene: TRBJ1-3; abundance: .; v_gene: TRBV15; d_gene: .; CDR3aa: CATSRVVTGNTIYF; CDR3nt: TGTGCCACCAGCAGAGTCGTTACTGGAAACACCATATATTTT
j_gene: TRBJ2-7; abundance: .; v_gene: TRBV10-3; d_gene: .; CDR3aa: CAISEPIWESGSYEQYF; CDR3nt: TGTGCCATCAGTGAGCCCATCTGGGAGTCTGGCTCCTACGAGCAGTACTTC
j_gene: TRBJ2-2; abundance: once; v_gene: TRBV6-5; d_gene: TRBD1; CDR3aa: CASSSNRGWTGELFF; CDR3nt: TGTGCCAGCAGTTCGAACAGGGGTTGGACCGGGGAGCTGTTTTTT
j_gene: TRBJ2-3; abundance: once; v_gene: TRBV28; d_gene: .; CDR3aa: CASSVIDTQYF; CDR3nt: TGTGCCAGCAGCGTTATAGATACGCAGTATTTT
j_gene: TRBJ1-1; abundance: .; v_gene: TRBV20-1; d_gene: .; CDR3aa: CSAKERVAFF; CDR3nt: TGCAGTGCCAAGGAGAGGGTAGCTTTCTTT
j_gene: TRBJ2-5; abundance: .; v_gene: TRBV5-1; d_gene: .; CDR3aa: CASFLTHGGRQETQYF; CDR3nt: TGCGCCAGCTTCTTGACACACGGAGGGAGACAAGAGACCCAGTACTTC
j_gene: TRBJ2-1; abundance: .; v_gene: TRBV9; d_gene: TRBD2; CDR3aa: CASSEQGLAGGKSSYNEQFF; CDR3nt: TGTGCCAGCAGCGAGCAGGGACTAGCGGGGGGTAAGAGCTCCTACAATGAGCAGTTCTTC
j_gene: TRBJ2-3; abundance: .; v_gene: TRBV7-2; d_gene: .; CDR3aa: CASSSDYLSTDTQYF; CDR3nt: TGTGCCAGCAGCTCAGACTATCTTAGCACAGATACGCAGTATTTT
j_gene: TRBJ2-7; abundance: .; v_gene: TRBV28; d_gene: .; CDR3aa: CASSLLSVLGHEQYF; CDR3nt: TGTGCCAGCAGTTTACTAAGCGTACTTGGCCACGAGCAGTACTTC
j_gene: TRBJ2-1; abundance: few; v_gene: TRBV4-2; d_gene: TRBD2; CDR3aa: CASSTDSGGAPHEQFF; CDR3nt: TGTGCCAGCAGCACTGATAGCGGGGGGGCTCCGCATGAGCAGTTCTTC
j_gene: TRBJ1-3; abundance: .; v_gene: TRBV7-8; d_gene: TRBD1; CDR3aa: CASSSSGTVSGNTIYF; CDR3nt: TGTGCCAGCAGCTCCTCCGGGACAGTCTCTGGAAACACCATATATTTT
j_gene: TRBJ2-7; abundance: once; v_gene: TRBV6-1; d_gene: TRBD2; CDR3aa: CASRELAVEAYEQYF; CDR3nt: TGTGCCAGCAGAGAGCTAGCGGTCGAGGCCTACGAGCAGTACTTC
j_gene: TRBJ2-5; abundance: .; v_gene: TRBV7-2; d_gene: .; CDR3aa: CASSTAGGAVTQYF; CDR3nt: TGTGCCAGCAGCACCGCGGGCGGGGCGGTGACCCAGTACTTC
j_gene: TRBJ2-7; abundance: .; v_gene: TRBV7-9; d_gene: .; CDR3aa: CASSLDSRPYEQYF; CDR3nt: TGTGCCAGCAGCTTAGACTCCAGGCCCTACGAGCAGTACTTC
j_gene: TRBJ2-3; abundance: .; v_gene: TRBV7-2; d_gene: TRBD2; CDR3aa: CASSLEVAGADTQYF; CDR3nt: TGTGCCAGCAGCTTAGAGGTAGCGGGGGCAGATACGCAGTATTTT
j_gene: TRBJ2-7; abundance: .; v_gene: TRBV6-6; d_gene: .; CDR3aa: CASSSTEGGPYEQYF; CDR3nt: TGTGCCAGCAGCTCGACGGAGGGGGGGCCCTACGAGCAGTACTTC
j_gene: TRBJ1-2; abundance: .; v_gene: TRBV6-5; d_gene: .; CDR3aa: CASSYSTQYLNYGYTF; CDR3nt: TGTGCCAGCAGTTACTCAACCCAGTACCTTAACTATGGCTACACCTTC
j_gene: TRBJ2-3; abundance: .; v_gene: TRBV13; d_gene: TRBD2; CDR3aa: CASSLSGGTTDTQYF; CDR3nt: TGTGCCAGCAGCCTTAGCGGGGGGACCACAGATACGCAGTATTTT
j_gene: TRBJ2-7; abundance: .; v_gene: TRBV5-5; d_gene: .; CDR3aa: CASSLGTVYEQYF; CDR3nt: TGTGCCAGCAGCTTGGGGACAGTTTACGAGCAGTACTTC
j_gene: TRBJ1-2; abundance: .; v_gene: TRBV18; d_gene: TRBD1; CDR3aa: CASSPNRGDNYGYTF; CDR3nt: TGTGCCAGCTCACCAAACAGGGGAGATAACTATGGCTACACCTTC
j_gene: TRBJ2-2; abundance: .; v_gene: TRBV9; d_gene: .; CDR3aa: CASSVRPGANTGELFF; CDR3nt: TGTGCCAGCAGCGTGCGACCGGGAGCGAACACCGGGGAGCTGTTTTTT
j_gene: TRBJ2-1; abundance: few; v_gene: TRBV7-2; d_gene: .; CDR3aa: CASTKRQHNEQFF; CDR3nt: TGTGCCAGCACCAAACGACAGCACAATGAGCAGTTCTTC